The 22 T cell receptor beta chains listed next were all sequenced from one sample in a study of T cells in Graves' hyperthyroidism and ophthalmopathy. RNA transcripts yielded amplified TCR beta CDR3 regions. The primer set for the first-round RT-PCR of the TCR CDR3 was HTBI. TCRdb re-derived calls from the multiplex PCR reads in MiXCR, one entry per CDR3 protein. Of about 25,000 distinct CDR3 sequences detected, 45% to 55% appear once; the ten largest clones hold under 30%. The sequencing input was blood. Receptor source: a woman between 40 and 50 years old with Graves' hyperthyroidism that later progressed to Graves' ophthalmopathy.

Details on this clonotype: No conserved phenylalanine or tryptophan is present at the end of the CDR3, so a read error is the likely explanation. The chain joins TRBV6-5 to TRBJ2-1; 8 bases are a match to TRBD2. The CDR3 contains 15 residues. Looked up from germline, CDR1 is MNHEY and CDR2 is SVGAGI. The CDR3 loop is CASRRAGVSNNEQFL. Written as DNA, the CDR3 is TGTGCCAGCAGACGAGCGGGGGTCTCCAACAATGAGCAGTTCCTC.

At least ten counts were recorded for this clonotype. This chain joins TRBV5-1 and TRBJ1-5; 7 bases map to TRBD1. The V and J ends lost 4 bases and 2 bases, in that order; junction bases with no gene match: 9. The germline V gene has CDR1 SGHRS and CDR2 YFSETQ. CDR3 size: 16 residues. Written as DNA, the CDR3 is TGCGCCAGCAGCCCTACAGGGGATAGGGGCAATCAGCCCCAGCATTTT. It encodes CASSPTGDRGNQPQHF.

The chain is built from TRBV20-1 and TRBJ1-1, with D unresolved. V lost 5 bases and J 2 bases, leaving 18 bases between the germline ends. Germline V gives CDR1 DFQATT, CDR2 SNEGSKA (reference sequence). The CDR3 loop spans 15 amino acids. The CDR3 protein is CSAPIPGRRNTEAFF. DNA of the CDR3: TGCAGTGCTCCCATTCCCGGTCGAAGAAACACTGAAGCTTTCTTT.

The chain joins TRBV19 to TRBJ2-1; 16 bases map to TRBD2. Germline lookup yields CDR1 LNHDA and CDR2 SQIVND (reference sequence). The length of the CDR3 is 15 residues. V shed 8 bases, J shed 3 bases, and the junction held 1 base outside the gene matches. The CDR3 sequence: CASGTSGRGYNEQFF. The CDR3 DNA is TGTGCCAGTGGGACTAGCGGGAGGGGCTACAATGAGCAGTTCTTC.

The chain joins TRBV20-1 to TRBJ2-1; TRBD2 agrees at 9 bases. Per the germline V gene, CDR1 is DFQATT and CDR2 is SNEGSKA (reference sequence). The CDR3 totals 18 residues. The V and J ends lost 1 base and 7 bases, in that order; junction bases with no gene match: 17. The CDR3 sequence is CSARGTPGRSGSSNEQFF. CDR3 coding DNA: TGCAGTGCTAGAGGGACCCCAGGCCGTAGCGGGAGCTCGAATGAGCAGTTCTTC.

This clonotype was recorded at least ten times. The V gene is TRBV6-1, the J gene TRBJ2-3; either TRBD1 or TRBD2 may fit D (5 bases each). The V gene's germline CDR1 is MNHNS and CDR2 SASEGT. V shed 3 bases and J shed 4 bases, with 14 bases lying between them. The CDR3 has 15 amino acids. CDR3: CASSDLAGSADTQYF. CDR3 DNA sequence: TGTGCCAGCAGTGACCTTGCAGGGAGCGCAGATACGCAGTATTTT.

In its sample, this clonotype was seen once. The gene calls are TRBV25-1 and TRBJ2-5; D remains unclear. The V gene's germline CDR1 is MGHDK and CDR2 SYGVNS. Trimming left V 4 bases short and J 7 bases short, with 10 bases between. The CDR3 has 12 residues. The CDR3 loop is CASSGLDVTQYF. CDR3 coding DNA: TGTGCCAGCAGTGGATTAGACGTGACCCAGTACTTC.

In its sample, this clonotype was seen once. At one end, the junction sequence differs from germline, possibly due to a read error. The chain joins TRBV9 to TRBJ2-7; D gene unclear. The length of the CDR3 is 13 residues. From germline, CDR1 is SGDLS and CDR2 YYNGEE. The CDR3 nucleotides are TGTGCCAGCAGCCCCAACCCTTCCTCCGAGCAGTACTTC. Translation gives CASSPNPSSEQYF.

This clonotype has at least ten counts. The CDR3 loop is CASSQASGPTQGQFF. The CDR3 region has the DNA TGTGCCAGCAGCCAAGCTAGCGGCCCTACGCAGGGGCAGTTCTTC. The chain uses TRBV4-2 and TRBJ2-1; 7 nucleotides agree with TRBD2. CDR1 LGHNA and CDR2 YNFKEQ come from the germline V gene. CDR3 size: 15 residues. V dropped 1 base and J dropped 12; count of bases not matched to a gene: 12.

The sample holds one count of this clonotype. The V gene is TRBV24-1, the J gene TRBJ2-2, with D possibly matching TRBD1 (5 bases). The CDR3 is made up of 14 amino acids. Germline V gene data show CDR1 as KGHDR and CDR2 as SFDVKD. The V and J ends lost 9 bases and 5 bases respectively, with 15 bases between them. The CDR3 sequence: CATSEIGETGELFF. CDR3 bases: TGTGCCACCTCAGAAATAGGGGAAACCGGGGAGCTGTTTTTT.

The chain combines TRBV20-1 with TRBJ1-1; possible D gene TRBD1, 6 bases. This CDR3 has 15 amino acids. The ends were cut back, 3 bases at V and 1 base at J, with 15 bases in the middle. The germline CDR1 and CDR2 sequences are DFQATT and SNEGSKA (reference sequence). The CDR3 DNA follows: TGCAGTGCTAGCGGGGGGGCCCAACGGAACACTGAAGCTTTCTTT. Its protein is CSASGGAQRNTEAFF.

Ten or more counts support this clonotype. The rearrangement links TRBV30 to TRBJ1-6, with 7 bases matching TRBD1. V dropped 1 base and J dropped 5; count of bases not matched to a gene: 2. The CDR3 contains 14 residues. From germline, CDR1 is GTSNPN and CDR2 SVGIG (reference sequence). CDR3 loop: CAWSAGQDNSPLHF. For the CDR3, the DNA is TGTGCCTGGAGTGCCGGACAGGATAATTCACCCCTCCACTTT.

This clonotype was seen more than once but under ten times. J is TRBJ1-1 and V is TRBV20-1; D is perhaps TRBD1 (6 bases). This CDR3 region has 15 residues. Germline assignment: CDR1 DFQATT and CDR2 SNEGSKA (reference sequence). V shed 1 base and J shed 3 bases, with 15 bases lying between them. The CDR3 DNA is TGCAGTGCTAGAGGGGAGACAGGTACAGACACTGAAGCTTTCTTT. Translation: CSARGETGTDTEAFF.

The chain is built from TRBV20-1 and TRBJ2-3; possible D gene TRBD1, 5 bases. The DNA end is more similar to TRBJ1-5, so the J call may be wrong. Germline V gene lookup returns CDR1 DFQATT and CDR2 SNEGSKA (reference sequence). CDR3 length: 17 residues. DNA of the CDR3: TGCAGTGCTAGAGAGGGACTAGCGGGAGGGTTCACAGATACGCAGCATTTT. It specifies CSAREGLAGGFTDTQHF.

This clonotype was detected only once. This chain uses TRBV20-1 with TRBJ2-7; TRBD2 agrees at 9 bases. From germline, CDR1 is DFQATT and CDR2 SNEGSKA (reference sequence). This CDR3 has 18 residues. With 3 bases clipped from V and 1 base from J, the junction kept 16 bases outside the gene matches. CDR3 sequence: CSASGPRLADVWSYEQYF. The CDR3 DNA follows: TGCAGTGCTAGTGGCCCCCGACTAGCGGATGTGTGGTCCTACGAGCAGTACTTC.

In this sample, this clonotype is medium-sized (0.01 to 0.1%). The chain couples TRBV7-9 to TRBJ1-5; D is unresolved. Germline CDR1 reads SEHNR; CDR2 reads FQNEAQ (reference sequence). Trimming cost V 5 bases and J 0 bases, with 8 bases left between them. The CDR3 runs to 14 residues. The CDR3 spells CASSPDYSNQPQHF. CDR3 nucleotide sequence: TGTGCCAGCAGCCCTGATTATAGCAATCAGCCCCAGCATTTT.

V gene TRBV2 combines with J gene TRBJ1-1; D not certain. V lost 8 bases to trimming and J lost 4 bases, with 11 bases between them. This CDR3 has 12 residues. Germline values: CDR1 SNHLY, CDR2 FYNNEI. The CDR3 sequence is CASGGLATEAFF. DNA for the CDR3: TGTGCCAGCGGAGGGTTGGCCACTGAAGCTTTCTTT.

In this sample, this clonotype turned up many times. The chain is built from TRBV4-1 and TRBJ2-1; TRBD2 might be the D (6 bases). The CDR3 has 14 residues. Between the trimmed V and J ends, which lost 1 base and 10 bases, there was a span of 14 bases. The germline gives CDR1 MGHRA, CDR2 YSYEKL. CDR3 protein: CASSQVSGVGEQFF. The CDR3 bases are TGCGCCAGCAGCCAAGTCTCGGGAGTGGGGGAGCAGTTCTTC.

To note about this clonotype: The germline gene is not matched at one end of the junction; a read error may be the cause. J is TRBJ2-2 and V is TRBV19; possibly TRBD2 for D (6 bases). The length of the CDR3 is 14 residues. CDR1 is LNHDA, CDR2 SQIVND, per germline (reference sequence). The CDR3 DNA follows: TGTGCCAGTAGCATAGTGGAGGGCCCCAGGGAGCTGTTATTT. Amino acid sequence: CASSIVEGPRELLF.

This clonotype was seen at least ten times. The V and J genes are TRBV4-2 and TRBJ2-5; no clear D. There are 15 residues in the CDR3. CDR1 and CDR2 (germline): LGHNA, YNFKEQ. With 5 bases removed from V and 2 bases from J, the gap between germline ends came to 15 bases. CDR3 nucleotide sequence: TGTGCCAGCAGCATCACCCTTAACGGGCAAGAGACCCAGTACTTC. It yields the protein CASSITLNGQETQYF.

This clonotype was counted at least ten times. This chain links TRBV5-1 with TRBJ2-7; D call uncertain. Trimming left V 0 bases short and J 8 bases short, with 18 bases between. The V gene's germline CDR1 is SGHRS and CDR2 YFSETQ. The CDR3 spans 15 residues. In DNA, the CDR3 is TGCGCCAGCAGCTTGGATGCACGGCCCGTGGATCAGCAGTACTTC. Translated: CASSLDARPVDQQYF.

The genes are TRBV7-3 and TRBJ2-3; no firm D call. Germline V gives CDR1 SGHTA, CDR2 FQGTGA. V lost 6 bases to trimming and J lost 0 bases, with 16 bases between them. The CDR3 is made up of 16 amino acids. The CDR3 nucleotides read TGTGCCAGCAGTCGAGGCCTGGACCGTAGCACAGATACGCAGTATTTT. Translated, it gives CASSRGLDRSTDTQYF.